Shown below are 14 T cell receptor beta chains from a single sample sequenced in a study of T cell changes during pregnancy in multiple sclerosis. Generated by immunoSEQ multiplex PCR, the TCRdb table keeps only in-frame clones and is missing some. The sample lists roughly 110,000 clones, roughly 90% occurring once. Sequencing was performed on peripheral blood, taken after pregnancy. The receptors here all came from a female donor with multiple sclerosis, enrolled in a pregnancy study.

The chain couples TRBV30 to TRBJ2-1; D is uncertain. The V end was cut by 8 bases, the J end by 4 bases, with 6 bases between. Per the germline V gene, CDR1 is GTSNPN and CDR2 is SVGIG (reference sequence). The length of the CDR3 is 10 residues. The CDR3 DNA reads TGTGCCGGCGGTTACAATGAGCAGTTCTTC. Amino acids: CAGGYNEQFF.

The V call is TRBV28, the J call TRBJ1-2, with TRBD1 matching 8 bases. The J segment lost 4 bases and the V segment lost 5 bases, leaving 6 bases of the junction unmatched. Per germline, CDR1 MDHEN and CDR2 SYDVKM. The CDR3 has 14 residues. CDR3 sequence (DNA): TGTGCCAGCAGTCGACAGGGGAAATCCTATGGCTACACCTTC. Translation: CASSRQGKSYGYTF.

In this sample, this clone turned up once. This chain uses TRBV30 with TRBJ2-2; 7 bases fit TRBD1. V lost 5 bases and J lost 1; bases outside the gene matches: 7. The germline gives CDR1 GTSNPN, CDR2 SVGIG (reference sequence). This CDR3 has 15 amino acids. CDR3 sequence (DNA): TGTGCCTGGGCCCACGCAGGGGGGAACACCGGGGAGCTGTTTTTT. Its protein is CAWAHAGGNTGELFF.

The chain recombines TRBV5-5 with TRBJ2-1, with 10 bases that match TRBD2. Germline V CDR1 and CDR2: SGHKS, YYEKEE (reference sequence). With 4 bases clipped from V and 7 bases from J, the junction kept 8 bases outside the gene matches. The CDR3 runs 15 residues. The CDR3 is CASSGSGRSLNEQFF. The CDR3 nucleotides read TGTGCCAGCAGCGGTAGCGGGAGGAGTTTGAATGAGCAGTTCTTC.

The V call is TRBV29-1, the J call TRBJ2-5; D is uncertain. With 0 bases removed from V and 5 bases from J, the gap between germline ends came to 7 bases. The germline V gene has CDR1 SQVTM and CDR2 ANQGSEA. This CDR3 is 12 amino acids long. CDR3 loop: CSVEEGWETQYF. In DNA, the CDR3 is TGCAGCGTTGAAGAGGGCTGGGAGACCCAGTACTTC.

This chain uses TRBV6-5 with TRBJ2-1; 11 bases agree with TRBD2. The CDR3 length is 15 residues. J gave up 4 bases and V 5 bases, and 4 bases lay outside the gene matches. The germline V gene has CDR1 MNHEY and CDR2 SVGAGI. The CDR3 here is CASSIAGGPYNEQFF. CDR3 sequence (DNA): TGTGCCAGCAGTATAGCGGGGGGGCCGTACAATGAGCAGTTCTTC.

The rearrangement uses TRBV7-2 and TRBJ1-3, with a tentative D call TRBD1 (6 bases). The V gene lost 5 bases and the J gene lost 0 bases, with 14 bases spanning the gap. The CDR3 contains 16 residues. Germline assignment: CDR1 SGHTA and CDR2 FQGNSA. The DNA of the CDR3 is TGTGCCAGCAGCCTGGGGGCAGGATCCTCTGGAAACACCATATATTTT. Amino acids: CASSLGAGSSGNTIYF.

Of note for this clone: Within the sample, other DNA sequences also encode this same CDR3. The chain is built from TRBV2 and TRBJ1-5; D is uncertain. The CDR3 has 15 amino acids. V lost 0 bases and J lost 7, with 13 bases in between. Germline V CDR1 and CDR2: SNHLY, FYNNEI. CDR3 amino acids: CASSEARGAGQPQHF. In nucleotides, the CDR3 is TGTGCCAGCAGTGAAGCGCGTGGCGCGGGGCAGCCCCAGCATTTT.

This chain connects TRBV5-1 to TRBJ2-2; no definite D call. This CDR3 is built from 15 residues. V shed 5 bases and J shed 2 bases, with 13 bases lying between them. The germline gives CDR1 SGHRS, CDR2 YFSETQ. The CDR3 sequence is CASSPQSLNTGELFF. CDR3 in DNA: TGCGCCAGCAGTCCTCAGTCTCTCAACACCGGGGAGCTGTTTTTT.

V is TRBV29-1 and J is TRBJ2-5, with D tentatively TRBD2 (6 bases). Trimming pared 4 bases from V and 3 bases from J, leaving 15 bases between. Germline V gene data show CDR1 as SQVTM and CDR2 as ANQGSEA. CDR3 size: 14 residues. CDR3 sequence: CSVGSSGWEETQYF. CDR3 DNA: TGCAGCGTTGGGAGTAGCGGATGGGAAGAGACCCAGTACTTC.

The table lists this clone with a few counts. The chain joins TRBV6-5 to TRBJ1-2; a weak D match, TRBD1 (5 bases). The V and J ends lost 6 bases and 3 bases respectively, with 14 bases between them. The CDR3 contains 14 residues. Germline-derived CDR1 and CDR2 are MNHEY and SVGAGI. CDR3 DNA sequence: TGTGCCAGCAGCCGACAGTCTAACCACTATGGCTACACCTTC. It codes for CASSRQSNHYGYTF.

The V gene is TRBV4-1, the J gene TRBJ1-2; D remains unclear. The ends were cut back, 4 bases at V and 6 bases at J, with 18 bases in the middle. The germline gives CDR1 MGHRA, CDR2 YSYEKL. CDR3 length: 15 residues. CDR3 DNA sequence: TGCGCCAGCAGCCCAAACCAAAGAGGCGTGGATGGCTACACCTTC. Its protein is CASSPNQRGVDGYTF.

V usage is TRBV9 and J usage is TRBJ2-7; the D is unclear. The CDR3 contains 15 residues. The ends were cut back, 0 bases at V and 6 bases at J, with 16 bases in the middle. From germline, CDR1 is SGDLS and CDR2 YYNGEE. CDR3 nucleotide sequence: TGTGCCAGCAGCGTAGGACTCTCAGCTGGCGGCGAGCAGTACTTC. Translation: CASSVGLSAGGEQYF.

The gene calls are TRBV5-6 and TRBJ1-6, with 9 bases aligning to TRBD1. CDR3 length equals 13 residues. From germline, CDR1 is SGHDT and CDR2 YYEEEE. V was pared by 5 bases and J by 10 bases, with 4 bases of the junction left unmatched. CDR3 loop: CASRGQGKSPLHF. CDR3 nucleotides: TGTGCCAGCAGGGGACAGGGCAAATCACCCCTCCACTTT.